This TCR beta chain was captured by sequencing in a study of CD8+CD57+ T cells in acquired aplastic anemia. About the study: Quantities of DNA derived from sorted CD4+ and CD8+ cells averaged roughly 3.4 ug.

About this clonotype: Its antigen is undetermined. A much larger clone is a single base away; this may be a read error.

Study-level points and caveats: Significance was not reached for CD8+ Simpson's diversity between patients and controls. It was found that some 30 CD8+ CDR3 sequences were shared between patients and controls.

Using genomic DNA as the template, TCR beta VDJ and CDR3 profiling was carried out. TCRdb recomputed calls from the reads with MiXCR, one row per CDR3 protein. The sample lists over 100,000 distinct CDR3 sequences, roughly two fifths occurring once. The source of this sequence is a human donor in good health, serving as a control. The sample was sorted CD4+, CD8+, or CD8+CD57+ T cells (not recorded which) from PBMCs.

The chain's CDR3 is CASSLLGQDTEALF. The CDR3 bases are TGCGCCAGCAGCCTTCTGGGGCAGGACACTGAAGCTCTCTTT. V gene TRBV5-1 combines with J gene TRBJ1-1; TRBD1 is a possible D gene (5 bases). The CDR3 has 14 residues. In germline, CDR1 is SGHRS, CDR2 YFSETQ.